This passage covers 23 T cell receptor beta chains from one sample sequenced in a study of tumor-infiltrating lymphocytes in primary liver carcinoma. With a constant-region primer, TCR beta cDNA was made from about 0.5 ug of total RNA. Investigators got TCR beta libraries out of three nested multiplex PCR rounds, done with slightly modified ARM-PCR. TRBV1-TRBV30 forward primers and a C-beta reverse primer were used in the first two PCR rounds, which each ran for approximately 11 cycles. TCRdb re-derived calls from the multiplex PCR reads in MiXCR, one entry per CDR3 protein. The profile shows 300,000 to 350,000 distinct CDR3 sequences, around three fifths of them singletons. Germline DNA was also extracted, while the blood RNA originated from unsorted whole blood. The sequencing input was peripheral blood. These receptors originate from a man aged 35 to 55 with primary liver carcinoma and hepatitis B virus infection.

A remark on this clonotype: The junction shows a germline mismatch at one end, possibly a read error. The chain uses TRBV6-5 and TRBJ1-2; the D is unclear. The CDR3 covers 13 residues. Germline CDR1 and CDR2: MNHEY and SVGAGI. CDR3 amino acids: CANSYDGHYGYTF. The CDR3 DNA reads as TGTGCCAACAGTTACGACGGTCACTATGGCTACACCTTC.

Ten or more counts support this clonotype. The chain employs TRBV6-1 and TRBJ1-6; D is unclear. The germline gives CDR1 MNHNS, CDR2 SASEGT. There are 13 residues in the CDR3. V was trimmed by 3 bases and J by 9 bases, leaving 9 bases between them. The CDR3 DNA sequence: TGTGCCAGCAGTGATTCCCGAGGTTCACCCCTCCACTTT. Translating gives CASSDSRGSPLHF.

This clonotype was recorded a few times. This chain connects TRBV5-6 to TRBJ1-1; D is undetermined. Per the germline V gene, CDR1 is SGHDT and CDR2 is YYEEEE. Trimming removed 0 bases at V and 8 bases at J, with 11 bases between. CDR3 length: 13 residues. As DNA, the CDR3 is TGTGCCAGCAGCTTGGAGTCGGGCGGGGAAGCTTTCTTT. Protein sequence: CASSLESGGEAFF.

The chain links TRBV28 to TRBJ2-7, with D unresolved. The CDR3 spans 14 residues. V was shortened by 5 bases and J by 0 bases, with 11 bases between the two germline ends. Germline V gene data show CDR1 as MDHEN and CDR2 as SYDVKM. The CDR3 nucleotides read TGTGCCAGCAGTCTCATCAGAAGCTCCTACGAGCAGTACTTC. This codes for CASSLIRSSYEQYF.

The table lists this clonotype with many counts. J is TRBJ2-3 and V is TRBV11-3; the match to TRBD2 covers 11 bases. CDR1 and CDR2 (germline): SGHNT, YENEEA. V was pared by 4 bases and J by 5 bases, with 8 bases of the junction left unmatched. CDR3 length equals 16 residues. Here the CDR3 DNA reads TGTGCCAGCAGCTCACGGGGGACTAGCGGAGGAGATACGCAGTATTTT. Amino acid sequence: CASSSRGTSGGDTQYF.

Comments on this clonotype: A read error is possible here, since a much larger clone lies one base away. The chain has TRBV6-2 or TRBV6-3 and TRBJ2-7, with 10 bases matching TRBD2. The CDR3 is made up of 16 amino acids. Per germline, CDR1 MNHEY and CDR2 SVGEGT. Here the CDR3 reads CASGYPLAGDPYEQYF. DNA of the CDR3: TGTGCCAGCGGTTACCCGCTAGCGGGAGACCCCTACGAGCAGTACTTC.

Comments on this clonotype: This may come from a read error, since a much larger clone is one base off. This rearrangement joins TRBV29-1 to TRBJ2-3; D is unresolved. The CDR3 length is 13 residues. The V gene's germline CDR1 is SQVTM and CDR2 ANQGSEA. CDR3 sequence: CSVVGSFTDAQYF. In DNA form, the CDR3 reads TGCAGCGTTGTTGGCTCTTTCACAGATGCGCAGTATTTT.

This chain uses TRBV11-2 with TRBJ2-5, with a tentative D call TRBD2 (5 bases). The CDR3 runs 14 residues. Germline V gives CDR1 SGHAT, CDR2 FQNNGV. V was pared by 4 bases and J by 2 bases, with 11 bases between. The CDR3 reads CASSSAGQQETQYF. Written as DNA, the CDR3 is TGTGCCAGCAGCTCCGCGGGTCAGCAAGAGACCCAGTACTTC.

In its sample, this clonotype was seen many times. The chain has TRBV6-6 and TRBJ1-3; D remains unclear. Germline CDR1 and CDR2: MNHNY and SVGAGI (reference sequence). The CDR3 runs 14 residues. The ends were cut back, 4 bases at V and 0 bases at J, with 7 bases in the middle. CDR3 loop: CASSFSDSGNTIYF. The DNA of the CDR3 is TGTGCCAGCAGTTTTTCAGACTCTGGAAACACCATATATTTT.

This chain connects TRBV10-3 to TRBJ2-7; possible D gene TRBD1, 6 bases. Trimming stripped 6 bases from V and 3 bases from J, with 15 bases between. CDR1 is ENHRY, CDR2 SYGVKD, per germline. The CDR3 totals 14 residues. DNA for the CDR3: TGTGCCATCAGAGACAGGTGGTCCGGCTACGAGCAGTACTTC. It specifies CAIRDRWSGYEQYF.

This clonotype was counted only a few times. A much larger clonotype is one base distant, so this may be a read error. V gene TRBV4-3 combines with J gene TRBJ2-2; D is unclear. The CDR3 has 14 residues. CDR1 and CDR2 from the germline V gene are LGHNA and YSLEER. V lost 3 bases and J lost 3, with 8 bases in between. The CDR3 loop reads CASSQTSDTGELFF. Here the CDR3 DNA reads TGCGCCAGCAGCCAGACATCGGACACCGGGGAGCTGTTTTTT.

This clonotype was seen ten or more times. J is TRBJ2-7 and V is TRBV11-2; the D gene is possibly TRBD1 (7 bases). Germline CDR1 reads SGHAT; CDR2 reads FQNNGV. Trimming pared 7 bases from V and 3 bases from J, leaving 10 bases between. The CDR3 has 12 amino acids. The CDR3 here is CASKQGGYEQYF. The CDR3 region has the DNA TGTGCCAGCAAGCAGGGGGGCTACGAGCAGTACTTC.

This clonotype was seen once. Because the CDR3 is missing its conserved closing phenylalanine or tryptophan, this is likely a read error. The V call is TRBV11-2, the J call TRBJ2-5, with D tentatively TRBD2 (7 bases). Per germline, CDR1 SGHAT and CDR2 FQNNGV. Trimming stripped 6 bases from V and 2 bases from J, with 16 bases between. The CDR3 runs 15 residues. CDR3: CASSRTRGEQETQYY. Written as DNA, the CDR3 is TGTGCCAGCAGTCGGACTAGGGGGGAACAAGAGACCCAGTACTAC.

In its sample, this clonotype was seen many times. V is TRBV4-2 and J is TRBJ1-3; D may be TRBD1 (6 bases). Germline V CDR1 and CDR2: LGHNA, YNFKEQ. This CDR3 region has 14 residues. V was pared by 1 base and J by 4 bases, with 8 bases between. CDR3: CASSQGGLGNTIYF. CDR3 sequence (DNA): TGTGCCAGCAGCCAAGGGGGGCTGGGAAACACCATATATTTT.

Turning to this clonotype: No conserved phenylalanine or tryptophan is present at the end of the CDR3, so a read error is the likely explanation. The CDR3 region has the DNA TGTGCCAGCAGCTTTCCTGCAGGAGGAGTAGATACGCAGTATTCT. Its translation: CASSFPAGGVDTQYS. The genes are TRBV11-2 and TRBJ2-3; possibly TRBD2 for D (5 bases). The germline CDR1 and CDR2 sequences are SGHAT and FQNNGV. This CDR3 is built from 15 residues. V was trimmed by 3 bases and J by 5 bases, leaving 15 bases between them.

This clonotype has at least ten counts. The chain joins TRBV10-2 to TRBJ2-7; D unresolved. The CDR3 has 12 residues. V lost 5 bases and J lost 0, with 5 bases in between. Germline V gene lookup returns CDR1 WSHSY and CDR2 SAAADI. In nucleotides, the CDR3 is TGCGCCAGCAGTATCCTCTCCTACGAGCAGTACTTC. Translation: CASSILSYEQYF.

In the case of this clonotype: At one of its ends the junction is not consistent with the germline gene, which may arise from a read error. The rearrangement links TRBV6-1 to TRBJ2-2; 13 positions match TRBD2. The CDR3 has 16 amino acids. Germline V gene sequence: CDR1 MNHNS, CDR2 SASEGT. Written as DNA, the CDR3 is TGTGCCGGCAGTGAAAGGACTAGCGGGAGATCCGGGGAGCTGTTTTTT. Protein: CAGSERTSGRSGELFF.

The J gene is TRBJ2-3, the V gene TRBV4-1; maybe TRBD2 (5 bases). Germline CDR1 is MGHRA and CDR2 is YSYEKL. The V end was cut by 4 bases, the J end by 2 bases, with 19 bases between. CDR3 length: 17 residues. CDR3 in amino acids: CASSLAWTGRDTDTQYF. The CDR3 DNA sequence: TGCGCCAGCAGCCTAGCTTGGACTGGCCGGGACACAGATACGCAGTATTTT.

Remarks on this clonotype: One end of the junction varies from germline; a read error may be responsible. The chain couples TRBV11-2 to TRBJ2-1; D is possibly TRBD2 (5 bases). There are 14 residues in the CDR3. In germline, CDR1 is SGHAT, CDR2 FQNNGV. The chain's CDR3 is CASSLGTGYNEPSF. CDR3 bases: TGTGCCAGCAGCTTAGGGACTGGTTACAATGAGCCGTCCTTC.

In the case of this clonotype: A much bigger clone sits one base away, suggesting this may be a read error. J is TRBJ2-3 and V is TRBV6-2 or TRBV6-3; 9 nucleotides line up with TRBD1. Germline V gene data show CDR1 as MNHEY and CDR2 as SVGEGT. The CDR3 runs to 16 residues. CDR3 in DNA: TGTGCCAGCAGCACTATGGACAGGGGTGTAGGAGATGCGCAGTATTTT. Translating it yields CASSTMDRGVGDAQYF.

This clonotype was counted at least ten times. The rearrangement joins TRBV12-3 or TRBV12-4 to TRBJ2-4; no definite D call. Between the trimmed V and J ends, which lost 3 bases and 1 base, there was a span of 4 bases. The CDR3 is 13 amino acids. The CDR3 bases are TGTGCCAGCAGTTTGGGGGCCAAAAACATTCAGTACTTC. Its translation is CASSLGAKNIQYF.

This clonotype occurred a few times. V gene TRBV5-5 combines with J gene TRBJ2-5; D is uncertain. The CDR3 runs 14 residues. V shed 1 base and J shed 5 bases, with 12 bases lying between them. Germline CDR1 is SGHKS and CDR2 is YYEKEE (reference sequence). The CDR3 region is CASSLIRVSETQYF. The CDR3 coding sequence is TGTGCCAGCAGCTTGATTAGGGTTAGCGAGACCCAGTACTTC.

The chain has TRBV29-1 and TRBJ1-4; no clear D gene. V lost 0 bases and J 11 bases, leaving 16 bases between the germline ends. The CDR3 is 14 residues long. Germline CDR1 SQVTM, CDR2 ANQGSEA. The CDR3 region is CSVEDNRTSGKLFF. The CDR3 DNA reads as TGCAGCGTTGAAGATAATAGGACCTCCGGGAAACTGTTTTTT.